This T cell receptor beta chain was sequenced during a study of blood T cell repertoires in COVID-19 (dated by TCRdb to between 2020 and 2021). A note on the overall study: Samples covering the acute and convalescent phases of COVID-19 were provided by collaborators in the United States, Italy and Spain. The prospective study material was composed of cDNA or gDNA derived from T cells, B-cell-depleted T cells, or PBMCs. The dataset comprised deeply sampled blood TCRbeta repertoires from subjects exposed to, actively infected with, or recovered from COVID-19. A freely available public database, intended as a resource for researchers studying the immune response to SARS-CoV-2, is where the repertoires were released. The samples were drawn from two sources: the first 160 participants of the ongoing ImmuneRACE study, and 1,200 or so subjects contributed by 6 global collaborators. Sample metadata almost always included a de-identified subject ID, COVID-19 status, age in years and sex. Where available, HLA class I and class II types were obtained from metadata supplied by the sample provider rather than from assay-based typing.

TCRbeta CDR3 regions were amplified from genomic DNA by means of the immunoSEQ Assay, a bias-controlled multiplex PCR. In the authors' own workflow: The number of nucleated cells in each sample was estimated from the amplification of reference gene primers within the assay. To quantify the absolute abundance of each unique TCRbeta CDR3 rearrangement, sequence reads were collapsed and filtered. For each sample, productive Simpson clonality was calculated as the square root of Simpson's diversity index across productive rearrangements. TCRdb retrieved this table from immuneACCESS and kept in-frame rearrangements only. Not all clones are present; in checked studies, unresolved V genes account for under half, and no reason is known for the remainder. V, J and clone size were drawn from that table, and D and trimming were deduced from the DNA. The sample includes 170,000 or so clones, with 89% observed a single time. The ten largest make up 1.9% of the sample.

A second Seattle source provided samples from volunteer blood donors who had recovered from COVID-19. Each collaborating institution followed its own protocols to collect whole blood in K2EDTA tubes. For TCRbeta analysis, collaborators shipped samples in one of three forms: frozen whole blood, isolated PBMCs, or DNA extracted from either of those sample types. Including cysteine and phenylalanine, the CDR3 has 16 amino acids. The read is trimmed to its CDR3 DNA, 48 bases read in frame from base 1. Trimming leaves V shorter by 3 bases and J shorter by 1 base, with the junction holding 3 bases beyond the gene matches. Based on the germline V gene, the CDR1 and CDR2 sequences are SGDLS and YYNGEE. In the case of this clone: It lacks a known antigen. No much larger clone exists at a distance of one base, and base qualities are not known.

Study-wide findings and limitations: The quantity of clinical and demographic metadata differed by source and by participant and was supplied without curation.

This receptor was taken from a man aged 18 to 35 who had recovered from COVID-19. The sample was peripheral blood. The sequence is built from TRBV9 and TRBJ2-2, with 10 bases matching TRBD2. The DNA sequence is TGTGCCAGCAGCGCCCGACTAGCGGGGAACACCGGGGAGCTGTTTTTT. Its product reads: CASSARLAGNTGELFF.